The 22 T cell receptor beta chains listed next were all sequenced from one sample in a study of T cell responses to AZD1222 COVID-19 vaccine. Assay used: immunoSEQ multiplex PCR; TCRdb lists only in-frame clones, some missing. The repertoire has about 140,000 clones, approximately 93% of them found once; the top ten carry around 10%. Sequenced here: peripheral blood, sampled after recovery from COVID-19. Every receptor here comes from an adult who had recovered from COVID-19.

V and J are TRBV5-8 and TRBJ1-5; a weak D match, TRBD1 (6 bases). The CDR3 is made up of 18 amino acids. V was pared by 2 bases and J by 1 base, with 19 bases between. Germline lookup yields CDR1 SGHTS and CDR2 YDEGEE. The CDR3 sequence is CASSLVPHTGPSNQPQHF. DNA for the CDR3: TGTGCCAGCAGCTTAGTTCCCCACACAGGGCCGAGCAATCAGCCCCAGCATTTT.

The chain uses TRBV15 and TRBJ1-1, with D maybe TRBD1 (5 bases). Germline V gene data show CDR1 as LNHNV and CDR2 as YYDKDF (reference sequence). Trimming removed 1 base from V and 0 bases from J, with 9 bases in between. CDR3 length equals 15 residues. The CDR3 nucleotides read TGTGCCACCAGCAGAGGGAAGGGGCTGAACACTGAAGCTTTCTTT. Encoded protein: CATSRGKGLNTEAFF.

The chain joins TRBV29-1 to TRBJ2-1; D possibly corresponds to TRBD2 (6 bases). V lost 4 bases to trimming and J lost 6 bases, with 16 bases between them. From germline, CDR1 is SQVTM and CDR2 ANQGSEA. This CDR3 has 14 residues. The CDR3 spells CSVGGGAAGNEQFF. Here the CDR3 DNA reads TGCAGCGTTGGGGGCGGGGCCGCCGGCAATGAGCAGTTCTTC.

The rearrangement uses TRBV15 and TRBJ2-7; D perhaps matches TRBD1 (5 bases). From germline, CDR1 is LNHNV and CDR2 YYDKDF (reference sequence). V was cut by 3 bases and J by 3 bases, with 15 bases left in between. This CDR3 is built from 15 residues. This CDR3 reads CATSRTTALDYEQYF. Written as DNA, the CDR3 is TGTGCCACCAGCAGGACGACAGCTCTAGACTACGAGCAGTACTTC. The complete variable domain, with remaining parts taken from reference TRBV15 and TRBJ2-7, reads DAMVIQNPRYQVTQFGKPVTLSCSQTLNHNVMYWYQQKSSQAPKLLFHYYDKDFNNEADTPDNFQSRRPNTSFCFLDIRSPGLGDTAMYLCATSRTTALDYEQYFGPGTRLTVT.

The chain is built from TRBV6-5 and TRBJ2-7; D uncertain. This CDR3 region has 13 residues. The V gene's germline CDR1 is MNHEY and CDR2 SVGAGI. V lost 5 bases and J lost 2, with 10 bases in between. As DNA, the CDR3 is TGTGCCAGCAGTAAGGGATCAACCTACGAGCAGTACTTC. Translation: CASSKGSTYEQYF.

This clone has a single count. The V and J genes are TRBV7-6 and TRBJ2-1; 7 positions match TRBD2. After removal of 4 bases from V and 6 bases from J, the junction contained 6 bases not matched to a gene. This CDR3 comprises 14 residues. Germline lookup yields CDR1 SGHVS and CDR2 FNYEAQ. The CDR3 region has the DNA TGTGCCAGCAGCTCTCGACTAGCCCTCAATGAGCAGTTCTTC. It yields the protein CASSSRLALNEQFF.

The chain combines TRBV5-4 with TRBJ2-7; TRBD1 agrees at 8 bases. Trimming took 1 base from V and 5 from J; bases not matched to a gene: 5. The length of the CDR3 is 14 residues. Germline V gene data show CDR1 as SGHNT and CDR2 as YYREEE (reference sequence). CDR3 in DNA: TGTGCCAGCAGCTTGACACAGGGGGTAAACGAGCAGTACTTC. Translation: CASSLTQGVNEQYF.

The V and J genes are TRBV15 and TRBJ1-2; no clear D gene. V was trimmed by 0 bases and J by 7 bases, leaving 15 bases between them. CDR3 length: 15 amino acids. Germline V gene data show CDR1 as LNHNV and CDR2 as YYDKDF (reference sequence). The DNA of the CDR3 is TGTGCCACCAGCAGAGACCACGAGGACCCCCTTGGCTACACCTTC. Its translation is CATSRDHEDPLGYTF.

Comments on this clone: This specimen includes other DNA sequences encoding the same CDR3. The chain is built from TRBV9 and TRBJ2-2; TRBD2 matches at 12 bases. Germline CDR1 is SGDLS and CDR2 is YYNGEE. CDR3 length: 17 amino acids. The V segment lost 4 bases and the J segment 5 bases; nucleotides outside the gene matches: 9. The DNA of the CDR3 is TGTGCCAGCAGCCCGAGAGGACTAGCGGGATTGACCGGGGAGCTGTTTTTT. Amino acids: CASSPRGLAGLTGELFF.

The chain links TRBV28 to TRBJ1-4; TRBD1 aligns across 10 bases. The CDR3 has 15 amino acids. Germline CDR1 and CDR2: MDHEN and SYDVKM. The J segment lost 8 bases and the V segment lost 4 bases, leaving 7 bases of the junction unmatched. CDR3 sequence reads: CASSSPPGQGEKLFF. CDR3 nucleotide sequence: TGTGCCAGCAGTTCTCCTCCGGGACAGGGGGAAAAACTGTTTTTT.

This clone was detected a few times. The chain combines TRBV12-3 or TRBV12-4 with TRBJ1-5, with 9 bases lining up with TRBD1. The J segment lost 4 bases and the V segment lost 5 bases, leaving 0 bases of the junction unmatched. The CDR3 has 13 amino acids. The CDR3 loop reads CASSGQGNQPQHF. CDR3 coding DNA: TGTGCCAGCAGTGGACAGGGGAATCAGCCCCAGCATTTT.

The chain combines TRBV3-1 (or the pseudogene TRBV3-2) with TRBJ1-6; TRBD1 agrees at 8 bases. The CDR3 sequence is 14 residues long. The V gene end was trimmed by 6 bases and the J gene end by 10 bases; junction bases not matched to a gene: 8. Looked up from germline, CDR1 is LGHDT and CDR2 is YNNKEL (reference sequence). The CDR3 DNA sequence: TGTGCCAGCAGACCGACAGGGGAAGGATCACCCCTCCACTTT. Amino acids: CASRPTGEGSPLHF.

Points on this clone: One end of the junction does not line up with germline, which may come from a read error. V is TRBV18 and J is TRBJ1-5; D is uncertain. The CDR3 has 15 residues. Germline CDR1 is KGHSH and CDR2 is LQKENI. The CDR3 is CASAPRGQADQPQHF. The CDR3 nucleotides read TGTGCCAGCGCACCCCGCGGGCAGGCTGATCAGCCCCAGCATTTT.

Comment on this clone: Other DNA sequences in the sample encode the same CDR3. The chain is built from TRBV6-5 and TRBJ2-7; D possibly uses TRBD1 or TRBD2 (5 bases each). The germline CDR1 and CDR2 sequences are MNHEY and SVGAGI. The CDR3 extends over 11 amino acids. V shed 8 bases and J shed 0 bases, with 5 bases lying between them. The CDR3 here is CASGGSYEQYF. The CDR3 nucleotides are TGTGCCAGCGGGGGCTCCTACGAGCAGTACTTC.

The genes are TRBV6-5 and TRBJ1-6, with a weak D call TRBD1 (5 bases). V shed 11 bases and J shed 7 bases, with 15 bases lying between them. The CDR3 contains 13 residues. The V gene's germline CDR1 is MNHEY and CDR2 SVGAGI. The CDR3 coding sequence is TGTGCCGGAGATCAGGGAATCAATTCACCCCTCCACTTT. This translates into CAGDQGINSPLHF.

The chain is built from TRBV5-1 and TRBJ2-1; D unresolved. Germline loops: CDR1 SGHRS, CDR2 YFSETQ. The CDR3 is made up of 15 amino acids. V lost 1 base and J lost 0, with 8 bases in between. In DNA form, the CDR3 reads TGCGCCAGCAGCTTGTCCCAGAGCTCCTACAATGAGCAGTTCTTC. Protein product: CASSLSQSSYNEQFF. Full variable domain (missing parts from reference TRBV5-1 and TRBJ2-1): KAGVTQTPRYLIKTRGQQVTLSCSPISGHRSVSWYQQTPGQGLQFLFEYFSETQRNKGNFPGRFSGRQFSNSRSEMNVSTLELGDSALYLCASSLSQSSYNEQFFGPGTRLTVL.

This chain uses TRBV7-8 with TRBJ1-2; perhaps TRBD1 as D (5 bases). This CDR3 comprises 16 residues. V was trimmed by 5 bases and J by 4 bases, leaving 20 bases between them. The V gene's germline CDR1 is SGHVS and CDR2 FQNEAQ. This CDR3 is CASSISRTPGGYGYTF. The CDR3 DNA is TGTGCCAGCAGCATAAGCCGTACCCCGGGGGGCTATGGCTACACCTTC.

The chain employs TRBV19 and TRBJ1-2, with TRBD1 matching 11 bases. CDR3 size: 14 residues. CDR1 is LNHDA and CDR2 is SQIVND in the germline V gene (reference sequence). J was trimmed by 4 bases and V by 5 bases; bases with no gene match: 3. CDR3 coding DNA: TGTGCCAGTAGTCCTGGGACAGGGGGCTATGGCTACACCTTC. Its protein is CASSPGTGGYGYTF.

The J gene is TRBJ1-1, the V gene TRBV9, with TRBD1 as a possible D gene (5 bases). The V and J ends lost 0 bases and 4 bases respectively, with 10 bases between them. The CDR3 is 14 amino acids. Germline V gene lookup returns CDR1 SGDLS and CDR2 YYNGEE. In DNA form, the CDR3 reads TGTGCCAGCAGCGTAGCTTGGAGGGGCACTGAAGCTTTCTTT. This translates into CASSVAWRGTEAFF.

V and J are TRBV5-6 and TRBJ2-7; D is unresolved. The V end was cut by 1 base, the J end by 8 bases, with 10 bases between. This CDR3 spans 12 amino acids. Germline V gives CDR1 SGHDT, CDR2 YYEEEE. The CDR3 is CASSLSFDKQYF. The CDR3 coding sequence is TGTGCCAGCAGCTTGTCCTTCGACAAGCAGTACTTC. The whole variable domain, remainder taken from reference TRBV5-6 and TRBJ2-7, is DAGVTQSPTHLIKTRGQQVTLRCSPKSGHDTVSWYQQALGQGPQFIFQYYEEEERQRGNFPDRFSGHQFPNYSSELNVNALLLGDSALYLCASSLSFDKQYFGPGTRLTVT.

J is TRBJ1-6 and V is TRBV5-1; tentative D call: TRBD1 (5 bases). V was clipped by 3 bases and J by 5 bases, with 12 bases between them. The germline CDR1 and CDR2 sequences are SGHRS and YFSETQ. CDR3 size: 15 residues. CDR3 nucleotides: TGCGCCAGCAGCTCGTCGGACACCAATAATTCACCCCTCCACTTT. Residues: CASSSSDTNNSPLHF.

This sequence joins TRBV10-2 and TRBJ2-6, with a weak D call TRBD1 (6 bases). Trimming pared 3 bases from V and 2 bases from J, leaving 8 bases between. The length of the CDR3 is 15 residues. Per germline, CDR1 WSHSY and CDR2 SAAADI. The CDR3 is CASSDNRAGANVLTF. The CDR3, as DNA: TGCGCCAGCAGTGATAACAGGGCTGGGGCCAACGTCCTGACTTTC.